The 6 T cell receptor beta chains below come from one sample, sequenced in a study of cytomegalovirus exposure and HLA in healthy donors. Some clones are missing from TCRdb's copy, which holds only in-frame ones; the method was immunoSEQ multiplex PCR. The sample shows 100,000 to 150,000 clones, 89% of them seen only once. Sequences were obtained from PBMCs. These receptors all come from a woman under 30 in good health and CMV-seronegative.

This clone was counted a single time. The chain combines TRBV19 with TRBJ2-1, with 8 bases that match TRBD1. There are 16 residues in the CDR3. Germline CDR1 reads LNHDA; CDR2 reads SQIVND (reference sequence). V dropped 6 bases and J dropped 0; count of bases not matched to a gene: 7. The CDR3 spells CASSPRTGSSYNEQFF. Here the CDR3 DNA reads TGTGCCAGTAGCCCCCGGACAGGGAGCTCCTACAATGAGCAGTTCTTC.

V and J are TRBV6-5 and TRBJ2-7; no firm D call. The CDR3 has 12 residues. Trimming took off 7 bases at V and 3 bases at J, with 10 bases between the two ends. CDR1 is MNHEY and CDR2 is SVGAGI in the germline V gene. The CDR3 nucleotides are TGTGCCAGCAAAACTCCGGGCTACGAGCAGTACTTC. Protein product: CASKTPGYEQYF.

As concerns this clone: Other DNA sequences within the sample encode an identical CDR3. The chain links TRBV11-1 to TRBJ2-7; TRBD2 matches at 7 bases. CDR3 length equals 14 residues. V trimming: 1 base; J trimming: 0 bases; junction bases outside the gene matches: 0. The germline V gene has CDR1 SGHAT and CDR2 FQDESV (reference sequence). CDR3 bases: TGTGCCAGCAGCTTAGGCGGGAGCTCCTACGAGCAGTACTTC. Translation: CASSLGGSSYEQYF.

The rearrangement uses TRBV5-4 and TRBJ2-3; D remains unclear. CDR1 SGHNT and CDR2 YYREEE come from the germline V gene (reference sequence). This CDR3 has 12 amino acids. V shed 1 base and J shed 4 bases, with 4 bases lying between them. This chain's CDR3 is CASSLFADTQYF. CDR3 DNA: TGTGCCAGCAGCTTGTTCGCAGATACGCAGTATTTT.

The chain recombines TRBV7-9 with TRBJ2-1; 8 bases are a match to TRBD1. V lost 1 base, J lost 4 bases, and 6 bases stayed unmatched. CDR3 length: 16 amino acids. CDR1 SEHNR and CDR2 FQNEAQ come from the germline V gene (reference sequence). The CDR3 coding sequence is TGTGCCAGCAGCTTAGTCGGACAGGGTTCATACAATGAGCAGTTCTTC. Residues: CASSLVGQGSYNEQFF.

Comments on this clone: The germline gene is not matched at one end of the junction; a read error may be the cause. This rearrangement joins TRBV11-2 to TRBJ2-1, with 13 positions matching TRBD2. The CDR3 is 12 amino acids. Germline V gene lookup returns CDR1 SGHAT and CDR2 FQNNGV. This chain's CDR3 is CASSHGTSGTLF. In DNA, the CDR3 is TGTGCCAGCAGCCACGGGACTAGCGGGACCCTCTTC.